This T cell receptor (beta chain) is drawn from a study of Tregs in tolerant kidney transplant recipients. To note about this clone: The read halts 3 residues ahead of the CDR3 end, with the missing end drawn from the germline J gene.

Recipients received nonmyeloablative bone marrow transplants from related graft donors, with transient mixed chimerism. Unstimulated regulatory T cells (CD4+CD25+CD127-), CD4+CD25- non-regulatory cells, CD4 and CD8 cells were FACS-sorted from thawed PBMCs. The germline CDR1 and CDR2 sequences are SGHRS and YFSETQ. The CDR3 has 13 residues. Trimming left V 2 bases short and J 4 bases short, with 7 bases between. Measured with immunoSEQ multiplex PCR; TCRdb has only the in-frame clones, and not every one. The sample yields under 7,500 clones, of which the top ten take up roughly 6%. This material consisted of CD4+ T cells from blood (PBMCs), taken 6 months after the transplant. The rearrangement joins TRBV5-1 to TRBJ2-1, with a weak D call TRBD1 (6 bases). This receptor was identified in a human patient who received a combined kidney and bone marrow transplant. Some T cells may be graft donor cells. The CDR3 sequence is CASSLQGYNEQFF. The CDR3 bases that were read are TGCGCCAGCAGCTTACAGGGTTACAATGAG.